Listed here are 17 T cell receptor beta chains from one sample, sequenced in a study of OX40 agonist ivuxolimab in advanced cancers. The table came from immunoSEQ multiplex PCR; TCRdb's copy has only in-frame clones and leaves some out. The top ten clones hold about 0.34% of a sample with 77,000 or so clones, 85% to 95% of them seen once. Sequenced here: CD4+ or CD8+ T cells sorted from blood, sampled in a trial of the OX40 agonist ivuxolimab. The source of these receptors is an adult with an advanced solid tumor such as melanoma, head and neck, liver or kidney cancer.

The genes are TRBV7-3 and TRBJ2-1, with D maybe TRBD1 (6 bases). The CDR3 has 14 amino acids. CDR1 is SGHTA, CDR2 FQGTGA, per germline. Trimming pared 1 base from V and 6 bases from J, leaving 10 bases between. DNA for the CDR3: TGTGCCAGCAGCTTAAGTGAGGGGGTCAATGAGCAGTTCTTC. Its protein is CASSLSEGVNEQFF. Supplemented by reference TRBV7-3 and TRBJ2-1, the full variable domain reads GAGVSQTPSNKVTEKGKYVELRCDPISGHTALYWYRQSLGQGPEFLIYFQGTGAADDSGLPNDRFFAVRPEGSVSTLKIQRTERGDSAVYLCASSLSEGVNEQFFGPGTRLTVL.

In nucleotides, the CDR3 is TGTGCCATTCAGGAGGTAACTAATGAAAAACTGTTTTTT. This gives the protein CAIQEVTNEKLFF. The V call is TRBV10-3, the J call TRBJ1-4; D uncertain. V gave up 9 bases and J gave up 1 base, with 9 bases separating them. Germline values: CDR1 ENHRY, CDR2 SYGVKD. The CDR3 is 13 amino acids.

The rearrangement uses TRBV5-1 and TRBJ2-5; D is possibly TRBD1 (5 bases). This CDR3 has 14 amino acids. Deletions cut 0 bases from V and 5 bases from J, with 11 bases between. The germline gives CDR1 SGHRS, CDR2 YFSETQ. The CDR3: CASSLGQPAETQYF. The CDR3 bases are TGCGCCAGCAGCTTGGGACAGCCGGCGGAGACCCAGTACTTC.

The chain carries TRBV18 and TRBJ2-7; TRBD1 matches 7 bases. V was clipped by 3 bases and J by 5 bases; unmatched bases: 7. CDR3 length: 14 amino acids. Germline V gene sequence: CDR1 KGHSH, CDR2 LQKENI. The CDR3, as DNA: TGTGCCAGCTCACCCCAGACAGGGTCGGACGAGCAGTACTTC. Translation gives CASSPQTGSDEQYF.

The V gene is TRBV4-1, the J gene TRBJ2-5; D possibly matches TRBD1 or TRBD2 (6 bases each). The CDR3 runs 16 residues. Germline lookup yields CDR1 MGHRA and CDR2 YSYEKL. V was trimmed by 1 base and J by 5 bases, leaving 17 bases between them. The CDR3 DNA reads as TGCGCCAGCAGCCAAGGGGTGGGGGGAAGGGGGGAGACCCAGTACTTC. This codes for CASSQGVGGRGETQYF.

The rearrangement joins TRBV7-7 to TRBJ2-5, with 9 bases fitting TRBD1. Per germline, CDR1 SSHAT and CDR2 FNYEAQ (reference sequence). The V segment lost 5 bases and the J segment 4 bases; nucleotides outside the gene matches: 5. The CDR3 is made up of 14 amino acids. The CDR3, as DNA: TGTGCCAGCAGCCCCACAGGGGGCCGAGAGACCCAGTACTTC. It specifies CASSPTGGRETQYF.

The chain combines TRBV27 with TRBJ2-3, with TRBD2 matching over 16 bases. This CDR3 region has 17 residues. J was trimmed by 3 bases and V by 6 bases; bases with no gene match: 6. The germline V gene has CDR1 MNHEY and CDR2 SMNVEV (reference sequence). CDR3: CASRGLAGGAGTDTQYF. The CDR3 DNA is TGTGCCAGCAGGGGACTAGCGGGGGGGGCGGGTACAGATACGCAGTATTTT.

The chain joins TRBV2 to TRBJ1-1, with TRBD1 matching 8 bases. The V segment lost 7 bases and the J segment 2 bases; nucleotides outside the gene matches: 3. The CDR3 runs 13 residues. Germline CDR1 is SNHLY and CDR2 is FYNNEI. In DNA form, the CDR3 reads TGTGCCAGCACCGGACAGGGAAACACTGAAGCTTTCTTT. Protein sequence: CASTGQGNTEAFF.

The J gene is TRBJ2-1, the V gene TRBV6-4, with D perhaps given as TRBD1 or TRBD2 (6 bases each). V lost 0 bases and J lost 9, with 27 bases in between. This CDR3 has 19 amino acids. Germline V gives CDR1 MRHNA, CDR2 SNTAGT. The CDR3 loop is CASSDSYRDGQYLGGEQFF. The CDR3 DNA reads TGTGCCAGCAGTGACTCCTATAGAGACGGACAGTACCTGGGGGGTGAGCAGTTCTTC.

The rearrangement joins TRBV4-2 to TRBJ1-5, with D unclear. The germline gives CDR1 LGHNA, CDR2 YNFKEQ. The CDR3 has 16 amino acids. Trimming removed 2 bases at V and 0 bases at J, with 11 bases between. CDR3 DNA: TGTGCCAGCAGCCAAAGGTCTGCACCTAGCAATCAGCCCCAGCATTTT. Its protein product is CASSQRSAPSNQPQHF.

The sample holds one count of this clone. V is TRBV5-4 and J is TRBJ2-5; 10 bases match TRBD2. This CDR3 spans 14 amino acids. Trimming cost V 5 bases and J 3 bases; bases outside gene matches: 4. Germline V lookup: CDR1 SGHNT, CDR2 YYREEE (reference sequence). The CDR3 DNA is TGTGCCAGCAGTGAGCGGGGGGGAAAAGAGACCCAGTACTTC. This encodes CASSERGGKETQYF.

The chain employs TRBV19 and TRBJ1-5; no clear D. The CDR3 has 15 amino acids. Trimming took off 1 base at V and 10 bases at J, with 17 bases between the two ends. From germline, CDR1 is LNHDA and CDR2 SQIVND (reference sequence). The CDR3 DNA is TGTGCCAGTAGTATAGCAACGGATACGACGGGACCCCAGCATTTT. Its translation is CASSIATDTTGPQHF.

The CDR3 DNA reads TGTGCCAGCGGGGAGGGGGACACAGATACGCAGTATTTT. Its translation is CASGEGDTDTQYF. The V gene is TRBV5-4, the J gene TRBJ2-3; D might be TRBD2 (7 bases). V lost 7 bases to trimming and J lost 2 bases, with 11 bases between them. The CDR3 is 13 residues long. Germline V gene sequence: CDR1 SGHNT, CDR2 YYREEE (reference sequence).

The chain recombines TRBV7-2 with TRBJ1-1, with TRBD1 identical over 8 bases. Trimming cost V 5 bases and J 2 bases; bases outside gene matches: 7. The CDR3 totals 15 residues. From germline, CDR1 is SGHTA and CDR2 FQGNSA. CDR3 sequence reads: CASSRPDRGNTEAFF. CDR3 sequence (DNA): TGTGCCAGCAGCCGACCAGACAGGGGTAACACTGAAGCTTTCTTT. Using reference TRBV7-2 and TRBJ1-1 for the parts outside the CDR3, the full variable domain is GAGVSQSPSNKVTEKGKDVELRCDPISGHTALYWYRQSLGQGLEFLIYFQGNSAPDKSGLPSDRFSAERTGGSVSTLTIQRTQQEDSAVYLCASSRPDRGNTEAFFGQGTRLTVV.

The chain joins TRBV19 to TRBJ2-7; D tentatively fits TRBD1 or TRBD2 (5 bases each). V lost 2 bases, J lost 0 bases, and 11 bases lay in between. Per the germline V gene, CDR1 is LNHDA and CDR2 is SQIVND (reference sequence). This CDR3 has 15 amino acids. In DNA form, the CDR3 reads TGTGCCAGTAGTATAATAAGTGGGGGCTCCTACGAGCAGTACTTC. This gives the protein CASSIISGGSYEQYF. Together with reference TRBV19 and TRBJ2-7, the CDR3 gives the full variable domain: DGGITQSPKYLFRKEGQNVTLSCEQNLNHDAMYWYRQDPGQGLRLIYYSQIVNDFQKGDIAEGYSVSREKKESFPLTVTSAQKNPTAFYLCASSIISGGSYEQYFGPGTRLTVT.

This sequence joins TRBV19 and TRBJ2-3, with D uncertain. Between the trimmed V and J ends, which lost 8 bases and 1 base, there was a span of 10 bases. The CDR3 covers 13 residues. CDR1 and CDR2 (germline): LNHDA, SQIVND (reference sequence). The CDR3: CASGIGGTDTQYF. CDR3 coding DNA: TGTGCCAGTGGGATTGGGGGCACAGATACGCAGTATTTT.

The rearrangement joins TRBV7-8 to TRBJ2-7; the match to TRBD1 covers 9 bases. V lost 5 bases and J lost 4; bases outside the gene matches: 9. Germline CDR1 is SGHVS and CDR2 is FQNEAQ. The CDR3 has 15 residues. The CDR3 spells CASSARQGEKYEQYF. CDR3 DNA: TGTGCCAGCAGCGCCCGACAGGGGGAGAAATACGAGCAGTACTTC. The entire variable domain, with the rest obtained from reference TRBV7-8 and TRBJ2-7, is as follows: GAGVSQSPRYKVAKRGQDVALRCDPISGHVSLFWYQQALGQGPEFLTYFQNEAQLDKSGLPSDRFFAERPEGSVSTLKIQRTQQEDSAVYLCASSARQGEKYEQYFGPGTRLTVT.